A selection of T cell receptor beta chains follows, all from one sample in a study of control samples from healthy donors and cancer patients. The protocol was immunoSEQ multiplex PCR, while the TCRdb copy is restricted to in-frame clones and leaves out a portion. The sample yields about 55,000 clones, roughly 86% seen once. The sequenced sample consisted of blood. The receptors stem from a man aged 45-60 years in good health. Both conserved end residues are part of each CDR3. The D gene is left open where the match is weak. Only part of the rows carry a size: once, few, many, or a class if the clone is expanded.

TRBV14	-	-	TRBJ1-4	CASSRTWGEKLFF	TGTGCCAGCAGCCGGACCTGGGGTGAAAAACTGTTTTTT
TRBV28	-	-	TRBJ2-7	CASSYGSYEQYF	TGTGCCAGCAGTTATGGATCCTACGAGCAGTACTTC
TRBV6-4	-	TRBD2	TRBJ2-3	CASSSLAGGTDTQYF	TGTGCCAGCAGTTCACTAGCGGGAGGCACAGATACGCAGTATTTT
TRBV19	-	-	TRBJ1-1	CASSITAVRNTEAFF	TGTGCCAGTAGTATAACGGCAGTACGGAACACTGAAGCTTTCTTT
TRBV5-1	-	-	TRBJ2-2	CASSPLGSGTGELFF	TGCGCCAGCAGCCCCCTAGGCTCGGGCACCGGGGAGCTGTTTTTT
TRBV27	-	-	TRBJ1-2	CASSLQGTNYGYTF	TGTGCCAGCAGTTTACAGGGGACGAACTATGGCTACACCTTC
TRBV28	-	TRBD2	TRBJ2-3	CASSPILKTSGSTDTQYF	TGTGCCAGCAGTCCGATACTCAAGACTAGCGGGAGCACAGATACGCAGTATTTT
TRBV5-6	-	-	TRBJ1-1	CASSQWTANTEAFF	TGTGCCAGCAGCCAGTGGACAGCGAACACTGAAGCTTTCTTT
TRBV11-3	-	TRBD1	TRBJ2-7	CASSLGQGLNEQYF	TGTGCCAGCAGCTTAGGACAGGGGCTGAACGAGCAGTACTTC
TRBV30	-	-	TRBJ1-2	CAWSPDRTVGYTF	TGTGCCTGGAGTCCAGATCGGACAGTTGGCTACACCTTC
TRBV6-5	-	-	TRBJ2-7	CASGPWSLSSYEQYF	TGTGCCAGCGGACCATGGTCACTCTCCTCCTACGAGCAGTACTTC
TRBV29-1	-	-	TRBJ2-7	CSVEDSSGYEQYF	TGCAGCGTTGAAGATTCTTCGGGATACGAGCAGTACTTC
TRBV4-1	-	-	TRBJ2-7	CASSPIEGYEQYF	TGCGCCAGCAGCCCCATCGAAGGCTACGAGCAGTACTTC
TRBV24-1	once	-	TRBJ1-5	CATSDDSIRQPQHF	TGTGCCACCAGTGATGACAGTATCAGACAGCCCCAGCATTTT
TRBV27	few	TRBD1	TRBJ1-1	CASSSGQGISDTEAFF	TGTGCCAGCAGTTCTGGACAGGGAATCTCGGACACTGAAGCTTTCTTT
TRBV6-5	-	TRBD1	TRBJ1-3	CASSSGTGTGNTIYF	TGTGCCAGCAGTTCCGGGACAGGGACTGGAAACACCATATATTTT
TRBV13	-	TRBD2	TRBJ2-1	CASSLGTSGRYNEQFF	TGTGCCAGCAGCTTGGGGACTAGCGGGCGATACAATGAGCAGTTCTTC
TRBV14	once	-	TRBJ2-1	CASSQVAWGEQFF	TGTGCCAGCAGCCAAGTTGCATGGGGTGAGCAGTTCTTC
TRBV18	-	-	TRBJ1-5	CASSPLVGDQPQHF	TGTGCCAGCTCACCGCTGGTAGGCGATCAGCCCCAGCATTTT
TRBV19	-	-	TRBJ1-2	CASSLRGPVRYGYTF	TGTGCCAGTAGTCTCCGGGGACCGGTCAGATATGGCTACACCTTC
TRBV10-3	-	-	TRBJ2-3	CAISESNDGTQYF	TGTGCCATCAGTGAGTCGAACGACGGGACGCAGTATTTT
TRBV10-3	-	-	TRBJ2-7	CAISELGSVETYEQYF	TGTGCCATCAGTGAATTAGGGAGCGTAGAAACCTACGAGCAGTACTTC
TRBV29-1	-	-	TRBJ1-2	CSAIPGDGYTF	TGCAGCGCCATTCCGGGGGACGGCTACACCTTC
TRBV4-2	-	-	TRBJ1-5	CASSQEMNQPQHF	TGTGCCAGCAGCCAAGAGATGAACCAGCCCCAGCATTTT
TRBV3-1/TRBV3-2	-	TRBD1	TRBJ2-5	CASSYWTGTGVGETQYF	TGTGCCAGCAGCTACTGGACAGGGACGGGTGTGGGCGAGACCCAGTACTTC
TRBV6-5	once	TRBD2	TRBJ2-4	CASRTGLAGVQYF	TGTGCCAGCAGGACGGGACTAGCGGGGGTACAGTACTTC
TRBV19	-	-	TRBJ2-2	CASSTGRSPGELFF	TGTGCCAGTAGTACAGGTCGTTCGCCCGGGGAGCTGTTTTTT
TRBV19	-	-	TRBJ1-1	CASSMIVGTTEAFF	TGTGCCAGTAGTATGATTGTGGGAACGACTGAAGCTTTCTTT
TRBV13	few	-	TRBJ2-5	CASSSLQETQYF	TGTGCCAGCAGCTCCCTCCAAGAGACCCAGTACTTC
TRBV27	-	TRBD1	TRBJ1-5	CASSLLGTENQPQHF	TGTGCCAGCAGTTTATTGGGGACAGAGAATCAGCCCCAGCATTTT
TRBV5-1	-	TRBD2	TRBJ2-3	CASSLQAGEPYTQYF	TGCGCCAGCAGCTTGCAAGCGGGAGAACCCTATACGCAGTATTTT
TRBV28	once	-	TRBJ2-7	CASSLLGGSSYEQYF	TGTGCCAGCAGTTTGTTGGGCGGAAGCTCCTACGAGCAGTACTTC
TRBV11-2	-	-	TRBJ2-3	CASSSPGSGDTQYF	TGTGCCAGCAGCTCACCGGGCAGCGGCGATACGCAGTATTTT
TRBV3-1/TRBV3-2	-	-	TRBJ2-2	CASSHEVVTGELFF	TGTGCCAGCAGCCATGAGGTAGTCACCGGGGAGCTGTTTTTT
TRBV18	-	TRBD1	TRBJ1-1	CASSFRGRGNTEAFF	TGTGCCAGCTCTTTCAGGGGGCGTGGGAACACTGAAGCTTTCTTT
TRBV19	-	-	TRBJ2-7	CASSSGTFSYEQYF	TGTGCCAGTAGCTCCGGGACCTTCTCCTACGAGCAGTACTTC
TRBV28	-	-	TRBJ1-1	CASIRESMNTEAFF	TGTGCCAGCATCAGGGAGTCTATGAACACTGAAGCTTTCTTT